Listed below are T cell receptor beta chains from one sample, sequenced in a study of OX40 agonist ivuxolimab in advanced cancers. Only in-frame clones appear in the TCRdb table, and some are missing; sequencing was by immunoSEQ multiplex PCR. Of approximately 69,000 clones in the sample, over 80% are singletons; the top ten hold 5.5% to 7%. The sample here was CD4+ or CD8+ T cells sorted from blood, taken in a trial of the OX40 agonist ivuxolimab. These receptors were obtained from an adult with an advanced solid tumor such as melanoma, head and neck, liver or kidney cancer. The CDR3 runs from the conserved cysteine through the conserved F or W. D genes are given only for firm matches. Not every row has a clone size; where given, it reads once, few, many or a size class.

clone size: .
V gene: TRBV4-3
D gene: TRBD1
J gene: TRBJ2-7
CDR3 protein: CASSQDSGTGPYEQYF
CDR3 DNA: TGCGCCAGCAGCCAAGATTCCGGGACAGGGCCCTACGAGCAGTACTTC

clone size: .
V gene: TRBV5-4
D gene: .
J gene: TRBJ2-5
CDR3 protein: CASSLPGEETQYF
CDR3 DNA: TGTGCCAGCAGCTTGCCCGGCGAAGAGACCCAGTACTTC

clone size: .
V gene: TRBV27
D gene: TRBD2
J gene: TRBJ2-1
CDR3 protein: CASRKGLADNEQFF
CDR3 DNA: TGTGCCAGCAGGAAGGGACTAGCGGACAATGAGCAGTTCTTC

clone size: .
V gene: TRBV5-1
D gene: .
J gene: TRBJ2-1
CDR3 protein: CASSGGGLEVEQFF
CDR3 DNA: TGCGCCAGCAGCGGTGGAGGGCTGGAGGTTGAGCAGTTCTTC

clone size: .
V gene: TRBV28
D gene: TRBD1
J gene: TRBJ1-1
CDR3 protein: CASSLLGQANTEAFF
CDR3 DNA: TGTGCCAGCAGTTTGCTCGGACAGGCCAACACTGAAGCTTTCTTT

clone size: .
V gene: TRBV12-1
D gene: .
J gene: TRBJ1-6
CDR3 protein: CASSLLWGNSPLHF
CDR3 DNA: TGTGCCAGCAGCCTCCTATGGGGAAATTCACCCCTCCACTTT

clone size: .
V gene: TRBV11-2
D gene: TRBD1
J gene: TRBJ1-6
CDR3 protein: CASSSGQGAGNSPLHF
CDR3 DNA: TGTGCCAGCAGCTCAGGACAGGGGGCGGGTAATTCACCCCTCCACTTT

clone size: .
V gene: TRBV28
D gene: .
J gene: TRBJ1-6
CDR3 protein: CASGTNNSPLHF
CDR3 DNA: TGTGCCAGCGGGACAAATAATTCACCCCTCCACTTT

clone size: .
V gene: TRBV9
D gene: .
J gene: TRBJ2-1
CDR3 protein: CASSVGPVNEQFF
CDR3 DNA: TGTGCCAGCAGCGTAGGACCGGTCAATGAGCAGTTCTTC

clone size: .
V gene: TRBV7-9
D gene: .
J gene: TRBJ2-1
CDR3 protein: CASSTVRGQPRGYNEQFF
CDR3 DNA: TGTGCCAGCAGCACGGTACGTGGACAGCCCAGGGGCTACAATGAGCAGTTCTTC

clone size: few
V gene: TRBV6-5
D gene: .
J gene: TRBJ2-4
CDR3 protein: CASSYDPGGIQYF
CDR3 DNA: TGTGCCAGCAGTTATGACCCTGGGGGAATTCAGTACTTC

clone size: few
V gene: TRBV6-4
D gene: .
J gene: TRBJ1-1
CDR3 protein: CASSAGEPNTEAFF
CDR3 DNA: TGTGCCAGCAGTGCGGGAGAGCCGAACACTGAAGCTTTCTTT

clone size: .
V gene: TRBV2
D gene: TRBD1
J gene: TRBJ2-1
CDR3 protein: CASSEATQGANEQFF
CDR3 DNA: TGTGCCAGCAGTGAAGCGACTCAGGGGGCCAATGAGCAGTTCTTC

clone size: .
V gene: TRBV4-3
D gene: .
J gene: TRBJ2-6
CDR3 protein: CASSQDLGGSGANVLTF
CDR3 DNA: TGCGCCAGCAGCCAAGATTTGGGGGGTTCTGGGGCCAACGTCCTGACTTTC

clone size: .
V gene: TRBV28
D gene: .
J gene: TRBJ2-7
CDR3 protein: CASSLSGWDEQYF
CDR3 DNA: TGTGCCAGCAGTTTGTCGGGGTGGGACGAGCAGTACTTC

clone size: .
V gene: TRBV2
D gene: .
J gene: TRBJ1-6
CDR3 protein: CASSVQWNSPLHF
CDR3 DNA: TGTGCCAGCAGTGTACAGTGGAATTCACCCCTCCACTTT

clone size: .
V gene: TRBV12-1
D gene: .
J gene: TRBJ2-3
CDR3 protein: CASSFASAETSTDTQYF
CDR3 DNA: TGTGCCAGCAGCTTTGCGTCAGCGGAAACTAGCACAGATACGCAGTATTTT

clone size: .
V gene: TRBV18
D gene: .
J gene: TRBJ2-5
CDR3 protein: CASSPKGQEETQYF
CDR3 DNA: TGTGCCAGCTCACCAAAGGGACAAGAAGAGACCCAGTACTTC

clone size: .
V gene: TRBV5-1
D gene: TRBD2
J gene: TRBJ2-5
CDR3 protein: CASSFSPSGRETQYF
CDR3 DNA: TGCGCCAGCAGTTTCTCACCTAGCGGGAGGGAGACCCAGTACTTC

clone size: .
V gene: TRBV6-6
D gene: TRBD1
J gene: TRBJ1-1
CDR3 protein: CASSWGQAAEAFF
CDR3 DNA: TGTGCCAGCAGTTGGGGACAGGCCGCTGAAGCTTTCTTT

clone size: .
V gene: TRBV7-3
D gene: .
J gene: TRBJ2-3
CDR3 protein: CASSPDGVPDTQYF
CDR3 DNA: TGTGCCAGCAGCCCCGACGGGGTACCAGATACGCAGTATTTT

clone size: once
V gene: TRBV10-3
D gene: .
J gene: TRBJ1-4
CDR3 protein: CAISDPDEEGEKLFF
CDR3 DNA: TGTGCCATCAGTGATCCCGACGAGGAGGGTGAAAAACTGTTTTTT

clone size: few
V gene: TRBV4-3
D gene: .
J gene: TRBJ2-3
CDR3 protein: CASSRQITSTDTQYF
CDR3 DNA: TGCGCCAGCAGCCGGCAGATTACTAGCACAGATACGCAGTATTTT

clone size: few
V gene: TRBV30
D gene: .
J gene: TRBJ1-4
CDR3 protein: CAWSQLGTGKLFF
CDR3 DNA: TGTGCCTGGAGTCAATTGGGAACTGGGAAACTGTTTTTT

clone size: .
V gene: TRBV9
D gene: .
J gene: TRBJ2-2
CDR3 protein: CASSVGGNGELFF
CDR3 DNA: TGTGCCAGCAGCGTAGGGGGTAACGGGGAGCTGTTTTTT

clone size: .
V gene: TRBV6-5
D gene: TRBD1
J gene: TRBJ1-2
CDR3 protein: CASSYGRQGAFYGYTF
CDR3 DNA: TGTGCCAGCAGTTACGGCCGACAGGGGGCCTTCTATGGCTACACCTTC

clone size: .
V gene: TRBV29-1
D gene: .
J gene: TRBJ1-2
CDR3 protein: CSVRTAGENYGYTF
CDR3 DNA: TGCAGCGTCCGAACGGCAGGGGAGAACTATGGCTACACCTTC

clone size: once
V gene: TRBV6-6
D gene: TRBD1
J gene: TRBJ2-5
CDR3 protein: CASSSGQGGETQYF
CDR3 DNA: TGTGCCAGCAGTTCGGGACAGGGAGGGGAGACCCAGTACTTC

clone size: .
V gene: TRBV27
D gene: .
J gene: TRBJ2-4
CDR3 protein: CASSWGRKNIQYF
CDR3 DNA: TGTGCCAGCAGTTGGGGACGAAAAAACATTCAGTACTTC

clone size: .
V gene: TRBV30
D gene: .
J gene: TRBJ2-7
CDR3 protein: CAWFSGTSKYEQYF
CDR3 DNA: TGTGCCTGGTTCTCCGGGACATCTAAATACGAGCAGTACTTC